This TCR beta chain appears in the sequencing data of a study of CD8 T cells in Susac syndrome (dated by TCRdb to the late 2010s). Some background on the complete study: Repertoire sequencing was used to test whether CD8+ T cell activation and differentiation in Susac syndrome was antigen driven. The paper as a whole reports these results and caveats: The TCR sequencing and HLA analysis was acknowledged to have included a relatively small number of individuals.

This clonotype has just a few counts. The antigen it recognizes is unknown. No qualities accompany the bases; no much larger clone lies one base away. RNA was extracted using the RNeasy kit, and about 0.45 to 1 microgram was reverse transcribed with random hexamers. TCR beta CDR3 regions were amplified with the immunoSEQ multiplex PCR assay covering 54 Vbeta and 13 Jbeta segments. PCR amplification bias was corrected using a synthetic template baseline for primer optimization and computational correction. The paper's data handling went like this. Only productive sequences were kept, with reads annotated to V, D and J genes according to IMGT and analyzed in immunoSEQ Analyzer. Clonality was calculated as one minus the Shannon entropy normalized by log2 of the number of productive unique sequences. Public and private clones were assessed among the 100 most prevalent clones of each patient and control. Clones were defined as Susac-specific when absent from the healthy and MS cohorts, from approximately 970 published viral clones and from other ImmuneACCESS disease sequences. Starting from the raw public reads, TCRdb applied fastp trimming at Q25, assembled clones with MiXCR and retained in-frame beta chains. One record per CDR3 amino acid sequence lists the most common genes and DNA. TCRdb, rather than the study authors, made the V and J calls. This sample comprises hundreds of thousands of distinct CDR3 sequences, about 93% of them detected only once. Roughly 0.07% of the sample goes to the ten largest clones.

A distance of 6 bases separates the germline ends of V and J, which lose 3 bases and 1 base respectively. CDR3 length: 14 amino acids, cysteine to phenylalanine. The kept DNA is CDR3 alone, 42 bases in frame from the first base. High-throughput TCR beta sequencing profiled peripheral blood CD8+ and CD4+ T cells from healthy donors, Susac syndrome patients and multiple sclerosis patients. Treatment-naive patients with stable or active relapsing-remitting disease fulfilling revised McDonald criteria were used as multiple sclerosis controls. Bulk CD8+ and CD4+ T cells were purified by magnetic negative isolation, whereas CD8+ TEMRA cells were enriched by FACS. Blood was collected in EDTA tubes and processed within 24 hours, with PBMCs isolated through density gradient centrifugation. PBMCs destined for TCR sequencing were cryopreserved in liquid nitrogen and later thawed in a 37 °C water bath. Purity of sorted or isolated CD4+, CD8+ and CD8+ TEMRA cells was at least 90%.

The sample was CD4+ T cells from PBMCs. The rearranged chain carries TRBV12-3 or TRBV12-4 and TRBJ2-2; the D segment might be TRBD1 or TRBD2, since each matches 5 bases. This clonotype was obtained from a human donor with multiple sclerosis. The bases are TGTGCCAGCAGTTTGGGACGGAACACCGGGGAGCTGTTTTTT. Its protein product is CASSLGRNTGELFF.